One sample yielded the 5 T cell receptor beta chains listed below, sequenced in a study of human T cells and chemical hapten exposure. The time point was: patch test 1, 2 weeks after DPC sensitization. The treatment was: therapeutic diphenylcyclopropenone sensitization with weekly scalp DPC. Each CDR3 protein is one row after TCRdb ran MiXCR on the RACE reads. This sample has some 120,000 distinct CDR3 sequences, with around an eighth found just once. The sequenced sample was whole blood, obtained in connection with sensitization to the hapten diphenylcyclopropenone (DPC). Receptor source: a woman between 45 and 60 years old with alopecia areata. Some clones in this sample may be carry-over from other donors' samples.

The sample holds a few counts of this clonotype. The J gene is TRBJ2-3, the V gene TRBV7-2; D remains ambiguous. Trimming removed 2 bases from V and 4 bases from J, with 7 bases in between. Germline CDR1 reads SGHTA; CDR2 reads FQGNSA. The CDR3 sequence is 13 residues long. CDR3 loop: CASSLNPPDTQYF. DNA for the CDR3: TGTGCCAGCAGCTTAAATCCCCCAGATACGCAGTATTTT.

J is TRBJ1-1 and V is TRBV2; 8 nucleotides agree with TRBD1. The CDR3 runs 11 residues. Germline V gives CDR1 SNHLY, CDR2 FYNNEI. The J segment lost 10 bases and the V segment lost 6 bases, leaving 4 bases of the junction unmatched. CDR3 loop: CASRRGQGAFF. Here the CDR3 DNA reads TGTGCCAGCAGGCGCGGACAGGGAGCTTTCTTT.

This sequence joins TRBV4-1 and TRBJ2-1; 8 bases align to TRBD1. Per germline, CDR1 MGHRA and CDR2 YSYEKL. The CDR3 runs to 15 residues. With V trimmed by 4 bases and J by 5 bases, 7 bases remained unmatched. The CDR3 DNA is TGCGCCAGCAGCCCTACGGACAGGGTTAACAATGAGCAGTTCTTC. This gives the protein CASSPTDRVNNEQFF.

This clonotype was recorded at least ten times. The gene calls are TRBV6-1 and TRBJ1-1, with unresolved D. The V end was cut by 8 bases, the J end by 0 bases, with 10 bases between. This CDR3 spans 13 amino acids. The germline V gene has CDR1 MNHNS and CDR2 SASEGT. The DNA for the CDR3 is TGTGCCAGCGAGGGCGGATTGAACACTGAAGCTTTCTTT. Its protein is CASEGGLNTEAFF.

This chain links TRBV10-2 with TRBJ2-1; TRBD2 agrees at 10 bases. The CDR3 contains 15 residues. The V gene's germline CDR1 is WSHSY and CDR2 SAAADI. Losses at the gene ends were 8 bases for V and 7 bases for J; bases not matched to a gene: 11. CDR3 sequence (DNA): TGCGCCAGCGGGGGTAGCGGGGGGCCCTTAAATGAGCAGTTCTTC. The encoded protein is CASGGSGGPLNEQFF.